One sample yielded the 31 T cell receptor beta chains listed below, sequenced in a study of identical twins. Using its own MiXCR run on the 5' RACE reads, TCRdb lists one record per CDR3 protein. This table holds 240,000 or so distinct CDR3 sequences, around 6.6% found once. This sample also appeared in a second study, on yellow fever vaccine responses in identical twins.

The sequencing sample was made of memory (CD45RO+) T cells sorted from blood. The receptors originated from a woman aged 18-35 years in good health.

There are a few counts of this clonotype. The chain joins TRBV20-1 to TRBJ2-4; D uncertain. The CDR3 consists of 14 residues. Germline values: CDR1 DFQATT, CDR2 SNEGSKA (reference sequence). Trimming cost V 0 bases and J 3 bases, with 9 bases left between them. CDR3 nucleotides: TGCAGTGCTAGAGACACTTTAGGCAAAAACATTCAGTACTTC. The encoded protein is CSARDTLGKNIQYF.

This chain links TRBV7-8 with TRBJ1-4; possibly TRBD1 for D (5 bases). Trimming shortened V by 4 bases and J by 8 bases, and 17 bases separated the two germline ends. Germline V lookup: CDR1 SGHVS, CDR2 FQNEAQ. This CDR3 spans 15 amino acids. CDR3 sequence: CASSSRGGVGEKLFF. CDR3 nucleotides: TGTGCCAGCAGCTCCCGTGGGGGGGTCGGGGAAAAACTGTTTTTT.

This clonotype came up many times. The rearrangement joins TRBV20-1 to TRBJ1-4; D call uncertain. V lost 7 bases to trimming and J lost 0 bases, with 6 bases between them. Per the germline V gene, CDR1 is DFQATT and CDR2 is SNEGSKA (reference sequence). The CDR3 length is 12 residues. CDR3 sequence: CSVGATNEKLFF. The CDR3 bases are TGCAGTGTTGGAGCAACTAATGAAAAACTGTTTTTT.

This clonotype was detected ten times or more. The chain links TRBV7-9 to TRBJ2-1, with 9 bases lining up with TRBD2. The CDR3 contains 15 residues. V shed 2 bases, J shed 2 bases, and the junction held 1 base outside the gene matches. The V gene's germline CDR1 is SEHNR and CDR2 FQNEAQ (reference sequence). The CDR3 loop reads CASSLLAGPYNEQFF. The CDR3 bases are TGTGCCAGCAGCTTACTAGCGGGGCCCTACAATGAGCAGTTCTTC.

This clonotype was picked up many times. The chain employs TRBV7-9 and TRBJ1-1, with a weak D call TRBD1 (6 bases). Trimming left V 3 bases short and J 1 base short, with 9 bases between. CDR3 length: 14 amino acids. Looked up from germline, CDR1 is SEHNR and CDR2 is FQNEAQ (reference sequence). Here the CDR3 DNA reads TGTGCCAGCAGCTTGGGGGCCCAGAACACTGAAGCTTTCTTT. It translates to CASSLGAQNTEAFF.

The rearrangement uses TRBV2 and TRBJ2-5; D not certain. CDR1 SNHLY and CDR2 FYNNEI come from the germline V gene. Trimming removed 4 bases at V and 0 bases at J, with 15 bases between. This CDR3 spans 16 amino acids. CDR3 sequence reads: CASSGGPTRHQETQYF. The CDR3 DNA reads TGTGCCAGCAGTGGAGGTCCAACACGGCACCAAGAGACCCAGTACTTC.

The chain is built from TRBV5-1 and TRBJ2-1, with TRBD2 as a possible D gene (7 bases). Looked up from germline, CDR1 is SGHRS and CDR2 is YFSETQ. The CDR3 spans 16 residues. Trimming stripped 0 bases from V and 3 bases from J, with 13 bases between. CDR3 sequence: CASSLVAGAGYNEQFF. Written as DNA, the CDR3 is TGCGCCAGCAGCTTGGTGGCGGGGGCAGGCTACAATGAGCAGTTCTTC.

Ten or more counts support this clonotype. This chain connects TRBV29-1 to TRBJ2-5; D may be TRBD1 (6 bases). V lost 7 bases and J 5 bases, leaving 20 bases between the germline ends. The CDR3 runs to 14 residues. Per germline, CDR1 SQVTM and CDR2 ANQGSEA. The CDR3 region is CSATRDNAGETQYF. DNA of the CDR3: TGCAGCGCTACCCGGGACAACGCCGGGGAGACCCAGTACTTC.

The table lists this clonotype with a count of one. This rearrangement joins TRBV6-5 to TRBJ2-7; 9 bases align to TRBD2. Per the germline V gene, CDR1 is MNHEY and CDR2 is SVGAGI. With V trimmed by 2 bases and J by 5 bases, 7 bases remained unmatched. The CDR3 contains 15 residues. This chain's CDR3 is CASSYGLAGTNEQYF. CDR3 nucleotide sequence: TGTGCCAGCAGTTACGGGCTAGCGGGAACGAACGAGCAGTACTTC.

This clonotype was seen at least ten times. V usage is TRBV28 and J usage is TRBJ2-1; 9 nucleotides agree with TRBD1. Germline V gives CDR1 MDHEN, CDR2 SYDVKM. The CDR3 covers 16 residues. V shed 4 bases and J 3 bases; nucleotides not matched to a gene: 7. The CDR3 bases are TGTGCCAGCAGTTCATCGGGACAGGGACGCTACAATGAGCAGTTCTTC. This codes for CASSSSGQGRYNEQFF.

This clonotype has more than one count but fewer than ten. J is TRBJ2-3 and V is TRBV20-1, with 9 bases lining up with TRBD1. The CDR3 is made up of 16 amino acids. V shed 3 bases, J shed 0 bases, and the junction held 7 bases outside the gene matches. Per the germline V gene, CDR1 is DFQATT and CDR2 is SNEGSKA (reference sequence). The DNA of the CDR3 is TGCAGTGCTAGGAACGGACAGGGGTACAGCACAGATACGCAGTATTTT. Residues: CSARNGQGYSTDTQYF.

The chain couples TRBV21-1 to TRBJ2-5. TRBV21-1 is listed as a pseudogene. The CDR3 runs 13 residues. CDR3 in DNA: TGTGCCGTCCATGGATATCTTCAAGAGACCCAGTACTTC. It yields the protein CAVHGYLQETQYF.

This clonotype was observed a handful of times. The V gene is TRBV5-5, the J gene TRBJ1-1; 8 positions match TRBD1. Trimming at V came to 4 bases and at J to 11 bases, leaving 7 bases not matched to a gene. CDR3 length: 12 residues. Germline loops: CDR1 SGHKS, CDR2 YYEKEE (reference sequence). The CDR3 sequence: CASSPQGVGAFF. CDR3 sequence (DNA): TGTGCCAGCAGCCCACAGGGGGTAGGGGCTTTCTTT.

This clonotype has a count of ten or more. The chain uses TRBV20-1 and TRBJ1-1; TRBD1 might be the D (6 bases). Germline V gives CDR1 DFQATT, CDR2 SNEGSKA (reference sequence). Trimming took 7 bases from V and 1 from J, leaving 7 bases between them. The CDR3 consists of 11 residues. CDR3 nucleotide sequence: TGCAGTGTGGACAGGAACACTGAAGCTTTCTTT. The encoded protein is CSVDRNTEAFF.

This clonotype came up a few times. The J gene is TRBJ1-3, the V gene TRBV29-1; D is uncertain. The CDR3 spans 12 residues. Trimming took off 3 bases at V and 2 bases at J, with 5 bases between the two ends. Germline V lookup: CDR1 SQVTM, CDR2 ANQGSEA. The CDR3 region has the DNA TGCAGCGTTGAGAGGGCTGGAAACACCATATATTTT. Protein product: CSVERAGNTIYF. The full variable domain, its missing parts supplied by reference TRBV29-1 and TRBJ1-3, is SAVISQKPSRDICQRGTSLTIQCQVDSQVTMMFWYRQQPGQSLTLIATANQGSEATYESGFVIDKFPISRPNLTFSTLTVSNMSPEDSSIYLCSVERAGNTIYFGEGSWLTVV.

The genes are TRBV19 and TRBJ2-2, with unresolved D. V lost 3 bases to trimming and J lost 1 base, with 0 bases between them. The CDR3 spans 12 residues. Germline lookup yields CDR1 LNHDA and CDR2 SQIVND (reference sequence). CDR3 DNA sequence: TGTGCCAGTAGTATGAACACCGGGGAGCTGTTTTTT. Translating it yields CASSMNTGELFF.

The V gene is TRBV2, the J gene TRBJ1-2; no clear D gene. The CDR3 spans 12 residues. Germline V gene sequence: CDR1 SNHLY, CDR2 FYNNEI. The ends were cut back, 8 bases at V and 2 bases at J, with 9 bases in the middle. CDR3 region: CASSPENYGYTF. The DNA of the CDR3 is TGTGCCAGCTCTCCGGAGAACTATGGCTACACCTTC. Combining the CDR3 with reference TRBV2 and TRBJ1-2 gives the whole variable domain EPEVTQTPSHQVTQMGQEVILRCVPISNHLYFYWYRQILGQKVEFLVSFYNNEISEKSEIFDDQFSVERPDGSNFTLKIRSTKLEDSAMYFCASSPENYGYTFGSGTRLTVV.

This clonotype has only one observation. The J gene is TRBJ2-1, the V gene TRBV28; possibly TRBD2 for D (5 bases). The CDR3 has 14 residues. The V end lost 3 bases, the J end lost 3 bases, and 9 bases lay between the germline ends. The V gene's germline CDR1 is MDHEN and CDR2 SYDVKM. The CDR3 bases are TGTGCCAGCAGTTTCGGACTCTTCTACAATGAGCAGTTCTTC. Its protein is CASSFGLFYNEQFF.

In this sample, this clonotype turned up a few times. The rearrangement joins TRBV20-1 to TRBJ2-1; D is possibly TRBD2 (5 bases). In germline, CDR1 is DFQATT, CDR2 SNEGSKA (reference sequence). Trimming removed 3 bases from V and 2 bases from J, with 8 bases in between. The CDR3 spans 13 residues. The CDR3 nucleotides read TGCAGTGCTAGGGTAGCGACCTACAATGAGCAGTTCTTC. It codes for CSARVATYNEQFF.

This clonotype was detected only a few times. The chain is built from TRBV7-6 and TRBJ2-3; D possibly corresponds to TRBD2 (5 bases). Deletions cut 1 base from V and 6 bases from J, with 14 bases between. The length of the CDR3 is 15 residues. CDR1 is SGHVS, CDR2 FNYEAQ, per germline. The CDR3 spells CASSLGGSATDTQYF. The CDR3 nucleotides read TGTGCCAGCAGCTTAGGAGGGAGCGCCACGGATACGCAGTATTTT.

This clonotype was seen ten or more times. The rearrangement uses TRBV10-3 and TRBJ1-4; TRBD1 matches at 10 bases. Per the germline V gene, CDR1 is ENHRY and CDR2 is SYGVKD. V dropped 6 bases and J dropped 7; count of bases not matched to a gene: 8. The CDR3 consists of 15 residues. Written as DNA, the CDR3 is TGTGCCATCAGACCCGGGACAGGGGAAGGTGAAAAACTGTTTTTT. The encoded protein is CAIRPGTGEGEKLFF.

There are many counts of this clonotype. This chain uses TRBV29-1 with TRBJ2-3; no clear D. Trimming cost V 6 bases and J 0 bases, with 16 bases left between them. CDR1 is SQVTM, CDR2 ANQGSEA, per germline. The CDR3 length is 15 residues. Here the CDR3 reads CSVTAGGRSTDTQYF. The CDR3 region has the DNA TGCAGCGTCACCGCCGGCGGTCGTAGCACAGATACGCAGTATTTT.

Ten or more counts support this clonotype. This rearrangement joins TRBV28 to TRBJ2-1, with 7 bases lining up with TRBD2. Unmatched junction bases numbered 4, after V lost 3 bases and J lost 5 bases. CDR1 MDHEN and CDR2 SYDVKM come from the germline V gene. The CDR3 covers 14 residues. CDR3 sequence reads: CASSFAGVHNEQFF. The CDR3 DNA sequence: TGTGCCAGCAGTTTTGCGGGAGTCCACAATGAGCAGTTCTTC.

This clonotype was observed at least ten times. The rearrangement joins TRBV6-1 to TRBJ1-5; TRBD1 agrees at 8 bases. This CDR3 spans 15 amino acids. Germline assignment: CDR1 MNHNS and CDR2 SASEGT. The junction had 9 bases not matched to a gene; V was cut back by 5 bases and J by 6 bases. CDR3 in DNA: TGTGCCAGCAGTCAAACTAGGACAGGGTTTCAGCCCCAGCATTTT. Its translation is CASSQTRTGFQPQHF.

Ten or more counts support this clonotype. The chain couples TRBV5-1 to TRBJ2-2; a possible D gene is TRBD2 (7 bases). CDR1 SGHRS and CDR2 YFSETQ come from the germline V gene. This CDR3 has 18 residues. The V gene lost 1 base and the J gene lost 5 bases, with 21 bases spanning the gap. The CDR3 DNA reads as TGCGCCAGCAGCTTGAGCGGGACAATTCGCCTACGGACCGGGGAGCTGTTTTTT. It translates to CASSLSGTIRLRTGELFF.

Many counts were recorded for this clonotype. The chain couples TRBV5-1 to TRBJ2-2; TRBD2 agrees at 10 bases. This CDR3 is 15 amino acids long. The V segment lost 3 bases and the J segment 5 bases; nucleotides outside the gene matches: 4. The germline CDR1 and CDR2 sequences are SGHRS and YFSETQ. CDR3 coding DNA: TGCGCCAGCAGCTCGGGACTAGCGTTTACCGGGGAGCTGTTTTTT. Its protein product is CASSSGLAFTGELFF.

This clonotype appeared a few times. The chain uses TRBV7-6 and TRBJ2-3; 10 positions agree with TRBD2. Trimming took 5 bases from V and 3 from J; bases not matched to a gene: 11. This CDR3 spans 17 amino acids. Germline lookup yields CDR1 SGHVS and CDR2 FNYEAQ. The DNA of the CDR3 is TGTGCCAGCAGCCCTACGGGCGGTAGCGGGGGGACAGATACGCAGTATTTT. Translating gives CASSPTGGSGGTDTQYF.

This clonotype has at least ten counts. The V gene is TRBV4-2, the J gene TRBJ2-1; no clear D gene. The V gene lost 0 bases and the J gene lost 2 bases, with 11 bases spanning the gap. The CDR3 runs 16 residues. CDR1 is LGHNA and CDR2 is YNFKEQ in the germline V gene. CDR3 in DNA: TGTGCCAGCAGCCAAGATTGGAGCGCCCCCTACAATGAGCAGTTCTTC. It yields the protein CASSQDWSAPYNEQFF.

This chain uses TRBV28 with TRBJ2-3; 9 bases line up with TRBD2. The junction had 21 bases not matched to a gene; V was cut back by 2 bases and J by 6 bases. This CDR3 region has 20 residues. Germline CDR1 and CDR2: MDHEN and SYDVKM. As DNA, the CDR3 is TGTGCCAGCAGTTTAGGTTTAAGGGTATCCCCTAGCGGGATGGTCGATACGCAGTATTTT. Translation: CASSLGLRVSPSGMVDTQYF. Filled out from reference TRBV28 and TRBJ2-3, the complete variable domain reads DVKVTQSSRYLVKRTGEKVFLECVQDMDHENMFWYRQDPGLGLRLIYFSYDVKMKEKGDIPEGYSVSREKKERFSLILESASTNQTSMYLCASSLGLRVSPSGMVDTQYFGPGTRLTVL.

This clonotype was counted a few times. The chain joins TRBV7-8 to TRBJ1-1; 7 bases agree with TRBD1. This CDR3 comprises 15 residues. Germline V gene lookup returns CDR1 SGHVS and CDR2 FQNEAQ. J lost 11 bases, V lost 5 bases, and 17 bases had no gene match. CDR3 protein: CASSLEGGRFGSAFF. The CDR3 region has the DNA TGTGCCAGCAGCCTCGAAGGGGGCAGGTTTGGATCGGCTTTCTTT. Filled out from reference TRBV7-8 and TRBJ1-1, the complete variable domain reads GAGVSQSPRYKVAKRGQDVALRCDPISGHVSLFWYQQALGQGPEFLTYFQNEAQLDKSGLPSDRFFAERPEGSVSTLKIQRTQQEDSAVYLCASSLEGGRFGSAFFGQGTRLTVV.

This chain uses TRBV9 with TRBJ2-2, with unresolved D. V was trimmed by 4 bases and J by 6 bases, leaving 7 bases between them. CDR1 is SGDLS, CDR2 YYNGEE, per germline. This CDR3 comprises 12 residues. CDR3 protein: CASSIEPGELFF. In DNA, the CDR3 is TGTGCCAGCAGCATCGAACCCGGGGAGCTGTTTTTT.